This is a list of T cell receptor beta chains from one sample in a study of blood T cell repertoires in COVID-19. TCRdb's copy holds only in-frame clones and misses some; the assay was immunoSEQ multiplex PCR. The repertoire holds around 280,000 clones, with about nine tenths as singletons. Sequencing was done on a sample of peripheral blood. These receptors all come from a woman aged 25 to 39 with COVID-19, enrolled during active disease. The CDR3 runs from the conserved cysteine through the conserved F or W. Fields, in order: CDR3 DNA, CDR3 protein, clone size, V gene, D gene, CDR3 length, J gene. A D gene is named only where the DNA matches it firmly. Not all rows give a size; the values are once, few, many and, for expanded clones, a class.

CDR3 DNA: TGTGCCAGCAGTTACTCGGGAGCTAGCAATCAGCCCCAGCATTTT
CDR3 protein: CASSYSGASNQPQHF
clone size: -
V gene: TRBV6-5
D gene: -
CDR3 length: 15
J gene: TRBJ1-5

CDR3 DNA: TGTGCCAGCGGGATACGGAATTACAATCAGCCCCAGCATTTT
CDR3 protein: CASGIRNYNQPQHF
clone size: -
V gene: TRBV19
D gene: -
CDR3 length: 14
J gene: TRBJ1-5

CDR3 DNA: TGTGCCAGCAGCTTGTTCAACTCCTACCTGAACACTGAAGCTTTCTTT
CDR3 protein: CASSLFNSYLNTEAFF
clone size: -
V gene: TRBV5-8
D gene: -
CDR3 length: 16
J gene: TRBJ1-1

CDR3 DNA: TGTGCCAGCAGCCAATCTGCGCCCGCTGAAGCTTTCTTT
CDR3 protein: CASSQSAPAEAFF
clone size: few
V gene: TRBV16
D gene: -
CDR3 length: 13
J gene: TRBJ1-1

CDR3 DNA: TGTGCCAGCAGCTTAGACAGGGTGGAAGCTTTCTTT
CDR3 protein: CASSLDRVEAFF
clone size: -
V gene: TRBV7-9
D gene: -
CDR3 length: 12
J gene: TRBJ1-1

CDR3 DNA: TGTGCCGGCAGTTACCAAGGACAGGGGGTCTCTGGGGCCAACGTCCTGACTTTC
CDR3 protein: CAGSYQGQGVSGANVLTF
clone size: once
V gene: TRBV6-2/TRBV6-3
D gene: TRBD1
CDR3 length: 18
J gene: TRBJ2-6

CDR3 DNA: TGTGCCACCTCGGGACAGATTCCAACTAATGAAAAACTGTTTTTT
CDR3 protein: CATSGQIPTNEKLFF
clone size: -
V gene: TRBV24-1
D gene: TRBD1
CDR3 length: 15
J gene: TRBJ1-4

CDR3 DNA: TGCGCCAGCAGCCACCTTGGGGGGGGGAACGAGCAGTACTTC
CDR3 protein: CASSHLGGGNEQYF
clone size: -
V gene: TRBV4-1
D gene: TRBD2
CDR3 length: 14
J gene: TRBJ2-7

CDR3 DNA: TGTGCCTGGAGCCTAATCGGACTAGCGGGAGTCGGGGCTATTACAGATACGCAGTATTTT
CDR3 protein: CAWSLIGLAGVGAITDTQYF
clone size: once
V gene: TRBV30
D gene: TRBD2
CDR3 length: 20
J gene: TRBJ2-3

CDR3 DNA: TGTGCCAGCAGCTTCCAGGTCGGTGGCTACACCTTC
CDR3 protein: CASSFQVGGYTF
clone size: -
V gene: TRBV13
D gene: -
CDR3 length: 12
J gene: TRBJ1-2

CDR3 DNA: TGTGCCAGCAGCTTGGGACTAGCGGGAGGAACCTACAATGAGCAGTTCTTC
CDR3 protein: CASSLGLAGGTYNEQFF
clone size: -
V gene: TRBV5-5
D gene: TRBD2
CDR3 length: 17
J gene: TRBJ2-1

CDR3 DNA: TGTGCCAGCAGCTTATGGGGGACAGGGGCCAAAGAGACCCAGTACTTC
CDR3 protein: CASSLWGTGAKETQYF
clone size: -
V gene: TRBV7-2
D gene: TRBD1
CDR3 length: 16
J gene: TRBJ2-5

CDR3 DNA: TGTGCCAGCAGCCTGACAGGGTTCCAAGAGACCCAGTACTTC
CDR3 protein: CASSLTGFQETQYF
clone size: -
V gene: TRBV5-4
D gene: TRBD1
CDR3 length: 14
J gene: TRBJ2-5

CDR3 DNA: TGTGCCAGCAGCTTGGAACAGTCCGAGCAGTACTTC
CDR3 protein: CASSLEQSEQYF
clone size: few
V gene: TRBV5-4
D gene: -
CDR3 length: 12
J gene: TRBJ2-7

CDR3 DNA: TGTGCCAGCAGCTTAGCGGGGGCAGGGGATGCCTACGAGCAGTACTTC
CDR3 protein: CASSLAGAGDAYEQYF
clone size: once
V gene: TRBV7-9
D gene: -
CDR3 length: 16
J gene: TRBJ2-7

CDR3 DNA: TGTGCCAGCAGTGACAACGGGGGCTCCTACGAGCAGTACTTC
CDR3 protein: CASSDNGGSYEQYF
clone size: -
V gene: TRBV6-1
D gene: -
CDR3 length: 14
J gene: TRBJ2-7

CDR3 DNA: TGTGCCTGGAGTGGGACAGGGGGCGCAGATACGCAGTATTTT
CDR3 protein: CAWSGTGGADTQYF
clone size: few
V gene: TRBV30
D gene: TRBD1
CDR3 length: 14
J gene: TRBJ2-3

CDR3 DNA: TGTGCCAGCGGCTACAGGGGGCGTAATTCACCCCTCCACTTT
CDR3 protein: CASGYRGRNSPLHF
clone size: -
V gene: TRBV28
D gene: TRBD1
CDR3 length: 14
J gene: TRBJ1-6

CDR3 DNA: TGTGCCAGCAGCCTTTCCCCAGGAAGTACCTTGAACACTGAAGCTTTCTTT
CDR3 protein: CASSLSPGSTLNTEAFF
clone size: -
V gene: TRBV9
D gene: -
CDR3 length: 17
J gene: TRBJ1-1

CDR3 DNA: TGTGCCAGCAGCTCCTGGACAGGGGTACGAAACACCATATATTTT
CDR3 protein: CASSSWTGVRNTIYF
clone size: once
V gene: TRBV5-6
D gene: TRBD1
CDR3 length: 15
J gene: TRBJ1-3

CDR3 DNA: TGTGCCAGCAGTTTGGCGAACAGGGTAGATCAGCCCCAGCATTTT
CDR3 protein: CASSLANRVDQPQHF
clone size: -
V gene: TRBV27
D gene: -
CDR3 length: 15
J gene: TRBJ1-5

CDR3 DNA: TGTGCCAGCAGCGTAGCGAGTTCCTACGAGCAGTACTTC
CDR3 protein: CASSVASSYEQYF
clone size: -
V gene: TRBV9
D gene: -
CDR3 length: 13
J gene: TRBJ2-7

CDR3 DNA: TGTGCCAGCAGTGAAGCCCGGGGGACAGGGGCCTACGAGCAGTACTTC
CDR3 protein: CASSEARGTGAYEQYF
clone size: -
V gene: TRBV2
D gene: TRBD1
CDR3 length: 16
J gene: TRBJ2-7

CDR3 DNA: TGTGCCTGGAGTGGGCACGAGGATCAGCCCCAGCATTTT
CDR3 protein: CAWSGHEDQPQHF
clone size: -
V gene: TRBV30
D gene: -
CDR3 length: 13
J gene: TRBJ1-5

CDR3 DNA: TGTGCCAGCAGTCGGTCGTCGGGGGAGCAGTACTTC
CDR3 protein: CASSRSSGEQYF
clone size: -
V gene: TRBV6-5
D gene: -
CDR3 length: 12
J gene: TRBJ2-7

CDR3 DNA: TGTGCCAGTGTGCGGGACGCCAACACCGGGGAGCTGTTTTTT
CDR3 protein: CASVRDANTGELFF
clone size: -
V gene: TRBV19
D gene: -
CDR3 length: 14
J gene: TRBJ2-2

CDR3 DNA: TGTGCCAGCAGCCCGGGGAGGGGAGGCTACGAGCAGTACTTC
CDR3 protein: CASSPGRGGYEQYF
clone size: -
V gene: TRBV6-5
D gene: TRBD2
CDR3 length: 14
J gene: TRBJ2-7

CDR3 DNA: TGCAGTGCTAGTCCGGGACTAACTACTCCCGAGACCCAGTACTTC
CDR3 protein: CSASPGLTTPETQYF
clone size: -
V gene: TRBV20-1
D gene: TRBD2
CDR3 length: 15
J gene: TRBJ2-5

CDR3 DNA: TGTGCCAGCACCCTTCTGACAGGTCCTTACACCGGGGAGCTGTTTTTT
CDR3 protein: CASTLLTGPYTGELFF
clone size: -
V gene: TRBV5-4
D gene: -
CDR3 length: 16
J gene: TRBJ2-2

CDR3 DNA: TGTGCCATCAGTGAGAACATCTCCGGGAGAAAGGTGGCCTACGAGCAGTACTTC
CDR3 protein: CAISENISGRKVAYEQYF
clone size: -
V gene: TRBV10-3
D gene: -
CDR3 length: 18
J gene: TRBJ2-7

CDR3 DNA: TGCGCCAGCAGTGAGGTGGCGGGAGTAGACGAGCAGTACTTC
CDR3 protein: CASSEVAGVDEQYF
clone size: -
V gene: TRBV10-2
D gene: TRBD2
CDR3 length: 14
J gene: TRBJ2-7

CDR3 DNA: TGTGCCAGCAGTACCACAGGGTCGGGAAATTCACCCCTCCACTTT
CDR3 protein: CASSTTGSGNSPLHF
clone size: -
V gene: TRBV28
D gene: -
CDR3 length: 15
J gene: TRBJ1-6

CDR3 DNA: TGTGCCAGCAGGAGGACCGGGACAGTAGACACCATATATTTT
CDR3 protein: CASRRTGTVDTIYF
clone size: -
V gene: TRBV2
D gene: TRBD1
CDR3 length: 14
J gene: TRBJ1-3

CDR3 DNA: TGTGCCAGCAGCTTAGGCGGCTACACCTACGAGCAGTACTTC
CDR3 protein: CASSLGGYTYEQYF
clone size: -
V gene: TRBV11-1
D gene: -
CDR3 length: 14
J gene: TRBJ2-7

CDR3 DNA: TGTGCCAGCAGTTCTCTACCTAGGAACTATGGCTACACCTTC
CDR3 protein: CASSSLPRNYGYTF
clone size: -
V gene: TRBV28
D gene: -
CDR3 length: 14
J gene: TRBJ1-2

CDR3 DNA: TGTGCCAGCAGCTTAAACCGGGAGCGGACCGGGGAGCTGTTTTTT
CDR3 protein: CASSLNRERTGELFF
clone size: -
V gene: TRBV7-9
D gene: -
CDR3 length: 15
J gene: TRBJ2-2